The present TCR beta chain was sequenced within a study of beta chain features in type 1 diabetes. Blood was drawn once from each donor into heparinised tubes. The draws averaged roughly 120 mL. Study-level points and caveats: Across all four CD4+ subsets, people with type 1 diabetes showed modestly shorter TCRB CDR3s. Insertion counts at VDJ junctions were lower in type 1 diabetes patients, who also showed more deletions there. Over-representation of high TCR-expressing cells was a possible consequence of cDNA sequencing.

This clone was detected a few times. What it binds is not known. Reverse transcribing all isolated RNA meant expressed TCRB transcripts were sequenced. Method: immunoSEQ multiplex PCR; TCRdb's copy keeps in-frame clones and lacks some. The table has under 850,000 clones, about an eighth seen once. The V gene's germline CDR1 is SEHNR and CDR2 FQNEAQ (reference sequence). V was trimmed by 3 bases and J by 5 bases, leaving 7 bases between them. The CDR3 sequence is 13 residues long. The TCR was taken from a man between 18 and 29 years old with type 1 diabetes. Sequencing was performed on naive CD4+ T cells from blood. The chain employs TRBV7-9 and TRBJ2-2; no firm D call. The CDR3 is CASSLAQTGELFF. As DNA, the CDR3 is TGTGCCAGCAGCTTGGCGCAGACCGGGGAGCTGTTTTTT.